The sequence of this TCR beta chain was determined in a study of T cell changes during pregnancy in multiple sclerosis. This CDR3 spans 15 amino acids. V was cut by 2 bases and J by 4 bases, with 15 bases left in between. Germline V lookup: CDR1 MNHNS, CDR2 SASEGT. Clones were read by immunoSEQ multiplex PCR, and TCRdb kept only the in-frame ones, dropping some. Of tens of thousands of clones detected, roughly 90% appear once; the ten largest clones hold around 6%. The clonotype was recovered from a female donor with multiple sclerosis, enrolled in a pregnancy study. The chain has TRBV6-1 and TRBJ2-7; the D gene is possibly TRBD1 (5 bases). The sequences come from CD8+ T cells from peripheral blood mononuclear cells, collected in the third trimester of pregnancy. CDR3 nucleotide sequence: TGTGCCAGCAGTGAACTAGAGGCAGGGATTTACGAGCAGTACTTC. This sequence encodes CASSELEAGIYEQYF.